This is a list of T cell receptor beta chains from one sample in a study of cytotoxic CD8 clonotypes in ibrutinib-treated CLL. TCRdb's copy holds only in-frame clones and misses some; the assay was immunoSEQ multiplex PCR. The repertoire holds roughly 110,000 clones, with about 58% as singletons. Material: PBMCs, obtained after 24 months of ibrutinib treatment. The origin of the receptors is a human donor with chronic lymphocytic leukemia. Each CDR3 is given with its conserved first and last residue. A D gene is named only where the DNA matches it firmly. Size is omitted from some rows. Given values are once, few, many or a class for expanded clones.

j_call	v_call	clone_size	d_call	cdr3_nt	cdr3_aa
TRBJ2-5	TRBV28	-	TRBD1	TGTGCCAGCAACATTCCGGGACAGGGGGCGAGGAAGACCCAGTACTTC	CASNIPGQGARKTQYF
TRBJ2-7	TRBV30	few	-	TGTGCCTGGAGTACACAGGTCTCCTACGAGCAGTACTTC	CAWSTQVSYEQYF
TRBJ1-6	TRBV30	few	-	TGTGCCTGGAGTCCTGGACGGTCTAATTCACCCCTCCACTTT	CAWSPGRSNSPLHF
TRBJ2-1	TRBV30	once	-	TGTGCCTGGAGTGTACTCGGTGGACAGGGAGGGAGGAATGAGCAGTTCTTC	CAWSVLGGQGGRNEQFF
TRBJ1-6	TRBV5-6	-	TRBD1	TGTGCCAGCAGCCGGACAGGGGGAACACCCCTCCACTTT	CASSRTGGTPLHF
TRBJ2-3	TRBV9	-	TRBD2	TGTGCCAGCAGCGTAGAACTAGCGGGGGTTACAGATACGCAGTATTTT	CASSVELAGVTDTQYF
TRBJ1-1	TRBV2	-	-	TGTGCCAGCAGAATATTTATGAACACTGAAGCTTTCTTT	CASRIFMNTEAFF
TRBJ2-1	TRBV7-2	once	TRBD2	TGTGCCAGCAGCCCATGGGCTAGCGGGGGCAAGTACAATGAGCAGTTCTTC	CASSPWASGGKYNEQFF
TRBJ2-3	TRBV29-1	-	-	TGCAGCGCCACGGGGGGCCGGCTACCGACAGATACGCAGTATTTT	CSATGGRLPTDTQYF
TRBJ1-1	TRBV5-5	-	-	TGTGCCAGCAGCCCCGGGACCTCGAACACTGAAGCTTTCTTT	CASSPGTSNTEAFF
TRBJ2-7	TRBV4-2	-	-	TGTGCCAGCAGCTTGGACGGGTTGGGCGAGCAGTACTTC	CASSLDGLGEQYF
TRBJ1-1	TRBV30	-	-	TGTGCCTGGAGCCGTATTCAGGGAGGTCGCTACACTGAAGCTTTCTTT	CAWSRIQGGRYTEAFF
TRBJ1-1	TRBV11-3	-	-	TGTGCCAGCAGCTTAGCCACCGATACTGAAGCTTTCTTT	CASSLATDTEAFF
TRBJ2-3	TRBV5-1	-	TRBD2	TGCGCCAGCAGGACCGGGACTAGCGGGGGAACTAGCACAGATACGCAGTATTTT	CASRTGTSGGTSTDTQYF
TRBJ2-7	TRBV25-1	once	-	TGTGCCAGCTCCACCCACGGGCGAAACGAGCAGTACTTC	CASSTHGRNEQYF
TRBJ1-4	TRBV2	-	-	TGTGCCAGCAGTCAGGGAGGCACTAATGAAAAACTGTTTTTT	CASSQGGTNEKLFF
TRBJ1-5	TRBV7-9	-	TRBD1	TGTGCCAGCAGCTCCGGGACAGGGTCGGAATATAGCAATCAGCCCCAGCATTTT	CASSSGTGSEYSNQPQHF